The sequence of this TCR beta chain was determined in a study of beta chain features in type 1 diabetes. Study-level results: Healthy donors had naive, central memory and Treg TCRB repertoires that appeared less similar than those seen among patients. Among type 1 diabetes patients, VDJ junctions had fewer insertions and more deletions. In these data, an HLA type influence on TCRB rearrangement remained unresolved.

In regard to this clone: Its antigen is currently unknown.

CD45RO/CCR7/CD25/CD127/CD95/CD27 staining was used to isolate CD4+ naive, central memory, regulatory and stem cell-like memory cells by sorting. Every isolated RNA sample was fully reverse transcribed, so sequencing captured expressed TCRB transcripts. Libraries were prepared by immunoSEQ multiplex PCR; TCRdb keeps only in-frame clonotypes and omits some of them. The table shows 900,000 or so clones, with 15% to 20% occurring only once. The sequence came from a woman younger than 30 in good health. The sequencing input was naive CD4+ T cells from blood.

The CDR3 DNA follows: TGTGCCAGCAGCCTTAGGGGAGAGCTAGCGGAGCACATTCAGTACTTC. Protein product: CASSLRGELAEHIQYF. The chain carries TRBV21-1 and TRBJ2-4; the table's D call TRBD2 went unverified against the DNA. TRBV21-1 is classified as a pseudogene. The length of the CDR3 is 16 residues.